These 29 T cell receptor beta chains were all obtained from the same sample, sequenced in a study of blood T cells in healthy people across ages. With a J-beta primer mix and a sample-barcoded 5' primer, a second PCR ran 7 to 11 cycles. TCRdb processed the 5' RACE reads anew with MiXCR; each CDR3 protein has one entry. Of about 730,000 distinct CDR3 sequences in the sample, about 40% were seen once. Source material: blood. Every receptor here comes from a woman between 55 and 75 years old in good health.

The chain recombines TRBV24-1 with TRBJ2-1; D not certain. Germline-derived CDR1 and CDR2 are KGHDR and SFDVKD. V was trimmed by 3 bases and J by 10 bases, leaving 9 bases between them. The CDR3 contains 12 residues. CDR3 in amino acids: CATSDPLREQFF. CDR3 bases: TGTGCCACCAGTGATCCCCTCAGGGAGCAGTTCTTC.

V usage is TRBV20-1 and J usage is TRBJ2-7; D not certain. Trimming took 4 bases from V and 0 from J, leaving 13 bases between them. The germline V gene has CDR1 DFQATT and CDR2 SNEGSKA (reference sequence). CDR3 length equals 14 residues. CDR3 DNA: TGCAGTGCTATGGATGGAAGTAACTCCTACGAGCAGTACTTC. As protein: CSAMDGSNSYEQYF.

This clonotype was counted at least ten times. V and J are TRBV20-1 and TRBJ2-7; D gene unclear. Trimming took 3 bases from V and 0 from J, leaving 12 bases between them. CDR1 DFQATT and CDR2 SNEGSKA come from the germline V gene (reference sequence). The CDR3 spans 14 residues. CDR3 amino acids: CSASRQVLSYEQYF. CDR3 nucleotide sequence: TGCAGTGCTAGCAGGCAGGTCCTCTCCTACGAGCAGTACTTC.

The chain is built from TRBV5-1 and TRBJ2-1, with D perhaps matching TRBD2 (6 bases). CDR1 SGHRS and CDR2 YFSETQ come from the germline V gene. Trimming took off 4 bases at V and 3 bases at J, with 11 bases between the two ends. This CDR3 has 14 residues. Here the CDR3 reads CASSMEGLYNEQFF. DNA of the CDR3: TGCGCCAGCAGCATGGAGGGGCTCTACAATGAGCAGTTCTTC.

This clonotype was detected a few times. The rearrangement links TRBV5-4 to TRBJ1-5, with 11 bases identical to TRBD1. V shed 3 bases, J shed 7 bases, and the junction held 0 bases outside the gene matches. This CDR3 comprises 13 residues. In germline, CDR1 is SGHNT, CDR2 YYREEE (reference sequence). This CDR3 is CASSWDRGQPQHF. CDR3 bases: TGTGCCAGCAGCTGGGACAGGGGGCAGCCCCAGCATTTT.

This clonotype was detected only once. The genes are TRBV7-2 and TRBJ2-3; TRBD1 matches 10 bases. The CDR3 is made up of 17 amino acids. The ends lost 1 base at V and 0 bases at J; junction bases unmatched: 4. Germline values: CDR1 SGHTA, CDR2 FQGNSA. The CDR3 loop reads CASSLGTGGLSTDTQYF. Written as DNA, the CDR3 is TGTGCCAGCAGCTTAGGGACAGGGGGATTAAGCACAGATACGCAGTATTTT.

Only a few counts were recorded for this clonotype. The genes are TRBV11-2 and TRBJ1-1, with D maybe TRBD1 (6 bases). The V gene's germline CDR1 is SGHAT and CDR2 FQNNGV. The length of the CDR3 is 23 residues. The germline V and J ends were trimmed by 0 bases and 2 bases, with 34 bases remaining between them. CDR3 sequence (DNA): TGTGCCAGCAGCTTAGAGGGGATCATTTCAGGGGAGTTCTCGCTCACCCGAAACACTGAAGCTTTCTTT. Amino acids: CASSLEGIISGEFSLTRNTEAFF.

V gene TRBV20-1 combines with J gene TRBJ1-1; 9 bases match TRBD1. The germline V gene encodes CDR1 DFQATT and CDR2 SNEGSKA (reference sequence). This CDR3 region has 13 residues. Losses at the gene ends were 5 bases for V and 8 bases for J; bases not matched to a gene: 9. The CDR3 protein is CSAARTGEGEAFF. For the CDR3, the DNA is TGCAGTGCTGCCCGGACAGGGGAAGGGGAAGCTTTCTTT.

This chain connects TRBV20-1 to TRBJ1-1; 11 bases line up with TRBD1. The V gene end was trimmed by 3 bases and the J gene end by 6 bases; junction bases not matched to a gene: 9. Per the germline V gene, CDR1 is DFQATT and CDR2 is SNEGSKA (reference sequence). The CDR3 is made up of 15 amino acids. As DNA, the CDR3 is TGCAGTGCTAGCGCACCCGGGACAGGGGGTCCTGAAGCTTTCTTT. The encoded protein is CSASAPGTGGPEAFF.

This clonotype was counted between two and nine times. This sequence joins TRBV3-1 and TRBJ2-3; D remains ambiguous. Trimming took 2 bases from V and 4 from J, leaving 13 bases between them. CDR1 and CDR2 (germline): LGHDT, YNNKEL (reference sequence). The CDR3 has 15 residues. The CDR3 bases are TGTGCCAGCAGCCAATCTAGGATTCAGTCAGATACGCAGTATTTT. It is translated as CASSQSRIQSDTQYF.

The sample holds a few counts of this clonotype. V usage is TRBV2 and J usage is TRBJ2-5; the D call may be TRBD1 or TRBD2 (6 bases each). V was clipped by 5 bases and J by 3 bases, with 19 bases between them. The germline gives CDR1 SNHLY, CDR2 FYNNEI. CDR3 length: 16 amino acids. CDR3 sequence reads: CASSHPTGRREETQYF. The CDR3 DNA sequence: TGTGCCAGCAGTCACCCAACAGGGCGGAGGGAAGAGACCCAGTACTTC.

This clonotype has only a few counts. The rearrangement joins TRBV9 to TRBJ2-7; tentative D call: TRBD2 (5 bases). The CDR3 sequence is 14 residues long. Germline CDR1 is SGDLS and CDR2 is YYNGEE. Trimming cost V 0 bases and J 1 base, with 8 bases left between them. The CDR3 DNA sequence: TGTGCCAGCAGCGTAGCCGGGGAATCCTACGAGCAGTACTTC. This codes for CASSVAGESYEQYF.

The rearrangement uses TRBV28 and TRBJ2-4; D may be TRBD1 (6 bases). The V end lost 0 bases, the J end lost 13 bases, and 25 bases lay between the germline ends. Looked up from germline, CDR1 is MDHEN and CDR2 is SYDVKM. CDR3 length: 17 residues. CDR3 region: CASSLWGAGRGLWEQYF. In DNA, the CDR3 is TGTGCCAGCAGTTTATGGGGGGCTGGCAGGGGCTTGTGGGAGCAGTACTTC.

This chain uses TRBV7-9 with TRBJ2-5, with D possibly matching TRBD2 (5 bases). There are 17 residues in the CDR3. The V end was cut by 4 bases, the J end by 1 base, with 19 bases between. Germline CDR1 is SEHNR and CDR2 is FQNEAQ (reference sequence). The CDR3 sequence: CASSSSPGQGLQETQYF. CDR3 DNA sequence: TGTGCCAGCAGCTCCAGCCCGGGTCAAGGACTCCAAGAGACCCAGTACTTC.

The rearrangement uses TRBV7-2 and TRBJ2-3, with 7 nucleotides matching TRBD2. V lost 3 bases and J lost 4; bases outside the gene matches: 16. The CDR3 length is 18 residues. Per germline, CDR1 SGHTA and CDR2 FQGNSA. CDR3 DNA: TGTGCCAGCAGCTTCGGGGGTTCGGGAGGCCGAACTGCAGATACGCAGTATTTT. Translated: CASSFGGSGGRTADTQYF.

Comment on this clonotype: An end of the junction differs from the germline gene, which may be a read error. The gene calls are TRBV11-2 and TRBJ1-2; TRBD1 might be the D (6 bases). Germline loops: CDR1 SGHAT, CDR2 FQNNGV. CDR3 size: 16 residues. In DNA form, the CDR3 reads TGTGCCAGCAGCCAACACCCAGGGGTAGCGGACTACGGCTACACCTTC. This codes for CASSQHPGVADYGYTF.

As concerns this clonotype: It may be a read error: a sequence one base away is much more abundant. CDR3: CASRAQGAAGANVLTF. The CDR3 DNA reads as TGTGCCAGCAGAGCGCAGGGGGCGGCTGGGGCCAACGTCCTGACTTTC. The V call is TRBV3-1, the J call TRBJ2-6, with 8 bases that match TRBD1. Losses at the gene ends were 6 bases for V and 2 bases for J; bases not matched to a gene: 6. Germline CDR1 reads LGHDT; CDR2 reads YNNKEL (reference sequence). The CDR3 is made up of 16 amino acids.

The chain employs TRBV9 and TRBJ2-5; the match to TRBD2 covers 8 bases. The CDR3 sequence is 15 residues long. V trimming: 4 bases; J trimming: 5 bases; junction bases outside the gene matches: 10. In germline, CDR1 is SGDLS, CDR2 YYNGEE. DNA of the CDR3: TGTGCCAGCAGCACCCCCGGAGCGGGAGAGGAGACCCAGTACTTC. Protein sequence: CASSTPGAGEETQYF.

The table lists this clonotype with many counts. This sequence joins TRBV18 and TRBJ2-7; D gene unclear. The length of the CDR3 is 14 residues. Germline V CDR1 and CDR2: KGHSH, LQKENI. V dropped 0 bases and J dropped 1 base, with 7 bases sitting between them. In DNA form, the CDR3 reads TGTGCCAGCTCACCACCGTCCGGGTCCTACGAGCAGTACTTC. It is translated as CASSPPSGSYEQYF.

J is TRBJ2-2 and V is TRBV9; D is ambiguous. V was trimmed by 0 bases and J by 8 bases, leaving 8 bases between them. Per the germline V gene, CDR1 is SGDLS and CDR2 is YYNGEE. There are 13 residues in the CDR3. The CDR3 here is CASSVDPAGELFF. The CDR3, as DNA: TGTGCCAGCAGCGTAGATCCGGCGGGGGAGCTGTTTTTT.

This chain's CDR3 is CASSQATGDTEAFF. The CDR3 DNA follows: TGTGCCAGCAGCCAGGCGACAGGAGACACTGAAGCTTTCTTT. The chain joins TRBV4-2 to TRBJ1-1; D is possibly TRBD1 (6 bases). With 3 bases removed from V and 3 bases from J, the gap between germline ends came to 11 bases. The CDR3 contains 14 residues. The V gene's germline CDR1 is LGHNA and CDR2 YNFKEQ.

V gene TRBV20-1 combines with J gene TRBJ2-3; TRBD2 aligns across 8 bases. Germline loops: CDR1 DFQATT, CDR2 SNEGSKA (reference sequence). V was clipped by 1 base and J by 4 bases; unmatched bases: 13. The CDR3 runs 17 residues. The CDR3 sequence is CSARAHFGAGEADTQYF. The DNA of the CDR3 is TGCAGTGCTAGAGCCCATTTCGGAGCGGGAGAGGCAGATACGCAGTATTTT.

The sample holds a few counts of this clonotype. The V and J genes are TRBV14 and TRBJ2-7; D perhaps matches TRBD2 (6 bases). The CDR3 contains 15 residues. V was cut by 1 base and J by 0 bases, with 10 bases left in between. The germline gives CDR1 SGHDN, CDR2 FVKESK. CDR3 protein: CASSQVAGLSYEQYF. CDR3 nucleotide sequence: TGTGCCAGCAGCCAAGTGGCGGGACTCTCCTACGAGCAGTACTTC.

In regard to this clonotype: An end of the junction differs from the germline gene, which may be a read error. The chain is built from TRBV20-1 and TRBJ2-7; D not resolved. CDR3 length: 17 amino acids. The V gene's germline CDR1 is DFQATT and CDR2 SNEGSKA (reference sequence). The CDR3 bases are TGCAGTGCTCGAGACGCTAACAAGGGAACAAACTCCTACGAGCAGTACTTC. Amino acid sequence: CSARDANKGTNSYEQYF.

This chain connects TRBV7-3 to TRBJ2-3; 8 bases line up with TRBD2. Germline CDR1 is SGHTA and CDR2 is FQGTGA. The length of the CDR3 is 16 residues. V lost 5 bases and J lost 2; bases outside the gene matches: 9. CDR3 loop: CASSRGSGGVTDTQYF. For the CDR3, the DNA is TGTGCCAGCAGCCGAGGGTCCGGGGGGGTCACAGATACGCAGTATTTT.

The chain couples TRBV6-6 to TRBJ1-1; the match to TRBD1 covers 7 bases. CDR3 length equals 15 residues. Per the germline V gene, CDR1 is MNHNY and CDR2 is SVGAGI (reference sequence). J lost 1 base, V lost 5 bases, and 7 bases had no gene match. The CDR3 sequence: CASSDRAGWNTEAFF. In DNA, the CDR3 is TGTGCCAGCAGTGACAGGGCGGGGTGGAACACTGAAGCTTTCTTT.

This clonotype came up a few times. The chain recombines TRBV5-1 with TRBJ1-2; D remains unclear. The V gene's germline CDR1 is SGHRS and CDR2 YFSETQ. Between the trimmed V and J ends, which lost 5 bases and 5 bases, there was a span of 19 bases. The CDR3 is 15 residues long. CDR3 DNA: TGCGCCAGCAGACCCGTTGGGCAGGCGTTATATGGCTACACCTTC. It yields the protein CASRPVGQALYGYTF. Supplemented by reference TRBV5-1 and TRBJ1-2, the full variable domain reads KAGVTQTPRYLIKTRGQQVTLSCSPISGHRSVSWYQQTPGQGLQFLFEYFSETQRNKGNFPGRFSGRQFSNSRSEMNVSTLELGDSALYLCASRPVGQALYGYTFGSGTRLTVV.

In its sample, this clonotype was seen a few times. Germline is not matched at one junction end, which may reflect a read error. The chain combines TRBV7-3 with TRBJ2-5, with TRBD1 identical over 12 bases. Germline values: CDR1 SGHTA, CDR2 FQGTGA. This CDR3 spans 15 amino acids. The CDR3 is CASSLGTGGQGTQYF. The CDR3 coding sequence is TGTGCCAGCAGCCTAGGGACAGGGGGCCAAGGGACCCAGTACTTC.

The V call is TRBV29-1, the J call TRBJ2-5, with 10 bases that match TRBD2. The CDR3 loop spans 16 amino acids. V lost 2 bases, J lost 11 bases, and 17 bases stayed unmatched. Germline CDR1 reads SQVTM; CDR2 reads ANQGSEA. CDR3 protein: CSVEMAPGTSVYEQYF. DNA of the CDR3: TGCAGCGTTGAAATGGCCCCAGGGACTAGCGTTTATGAGCAGTACTTC.